Listed below are T cell receptor beta chains from one sample, sequenced in a study of CD8+CD57+ T cells in acquired aplastic anemia. MiXCR, run by TCRdb on the reads, gives a single entry per CDR3 protein. Counted here are around 500,000 distinct CDR3 sequences, more than 25% occurring once; the ten biggest clones make up around 0.82%. What was sequenced was sorted CD4+, CD8+, or CD8+CD57+ T cells (not recorded which) from PBMCs. The receptors were sampled from a human donor with aplastic anemia. Each CDR3 is given with its conserved first and last residue. Fields, in order: clone size, V gene, J gene, D gene, CDR3 DNA, CDR3 protein. A D gene is named only where the DNA matches it firmly. A row's size may be missing; if present it is once, few, many or a size class.

>NA|TRBV4-2|TRBJ2-1|NA
TGTGCCAGCAGCCCTATGCTTGGTTACAATGAGCAGTTCTTC
CASSPMLGYNEQFF
>NA|TRBV24-1|TRBJ2-1|TRBD1
TGTGCCACCAGTTCCTGGGAGGACAGGGGGCAGTTCTTC
CATSSWEDRGQFF
>NA|TRBV5-1|TRBJ2-3|NA
TGCGCCAGCAGCTACGACCCGCCGGCGCAGTATTTT
CASSYDPPAQYF
>few|TRBV15|TRBJ1-4|NA
TGTGCCACCAGCAGAGGGGACCTCACGAGTGAAAAACTGTTTTTT
CATSRGDLTSEKLFF
>many|TRBV7-9|TRBJ2-7|TRBD2
TGTGCCAGCTCCCCTCTAGCGGGGGCCTCCTACGAGCAGTACTTC
CASSPLAGASYEQYF
>NA|TRBV13|TRBJ2-1|TRBD2
TGTGCCAGCAGCTTAGGGCCTAGCGGGAGTATAGAGTTCTTC
CASSLGPSGSIEFF
>many|TRBV19|TRBJ1-2|TRBD1
TGTGCCAGTGGGCGGACAGGGGGCAATGGCTACACCTTC
CASGRTGGNGYTF
>NA|TRBV15|TRBJ2-5|NA
TGTGCCACCAGCAGAGATTCCGCAGCCCAAGAGACCCAGTACTTC
CATSRDSAAQETQYF
>NA|TRBV6-4|TRBJ2-7|TRBD1
TGTGCCAGCAGTGGCAGACAGGGGCACAACGAGCAGTACTTC
CASSGRQGHNEQYF
>many|TRBV29-1|TRBJ2-2|TRBD1
TGCAGCGTTGACGAGACAGGGAGTACCGGGGAGCTGTTTTTT
CSVDETGSTGELFF
>NA|TRBV11-2|TRBJ1-6|NA
TGTGCCAGCAGAGACCAAGGATCACCCCTCCACTTT
CASRDQGSPLHF
>few|TRBV7-3|TRBJ1-2|NA
TGTGCCAGCAGCTTAACGGGGGAAGCTAACTATGGCTACACCTTC
CASSLTGEANYGYTF
>many|TRBV7-8|TRBJ1-2|TRBD1
TGTGCCAGCAGCTTTTTAGGACAGGGCGCTTCTGGCTACACCTTC
CASSFLGQGASGYTF
>many|TRBV25-1|TRBJ2-1|TRBD2
TGTGCCAGCAGTTCTCCGGTATGGGCGGGAGATCATGAGCAGTTCTTC
CASSSPVWAGDHEQFF
>NA|TRBV27|TRBJ2-2|NA
TGTGCCAGCTTCTCAGGGCACACCGGGGAGCTGTTTTTT
CASFSGHTGELFF
>many|TRBV15|TRBJ2-5|NA
TGTGCCACCAGCAGAGCCCGTAAAGAGACCCAGTACTTC
CATSRARKETQYF
>NA|TRBV12-3/TRBV12-4|TRBJ2-7|NA
TGTGCCGGCAGTGAAGTCAGATCCTACGAGCAGTACTTC
CAGSEVRSYEQYF
>few|TRBV20-1|TRBJ2-7|NA
TGCAGTGCTAGGACAGGAGGATACGAGCAGTACTTC
CSARTGGYEQYF
>few|TRBV6-1|TRBJ1-5|NA
TGTGCCAGCGGCCAGCATAGCAATCAGCCCCAGCATTTT
CASGQHSNQPQHF
>NA|TRBV5-1|TRBJ2-7|NA
TGCGCCAGCAGCGGCCGGGACCCCTACGAGCAGTACTTC
CASSGRDPYEQYF
>NA|TRBV10-3|TRBJ2-2|TRBD2
TGTGCCATCAGTGGGGTAGCGGGGACTAGAAATTTCACCGGGGAGCTGTTTTTT
CAISGVAGTRNFTGELFF
>many|TRBV2|TRBJ1-1|NA
TGTGCCAGTATTCCGGGACGGGAGGGTGGTGAAGCTTTCTTT
CASIPGREGGEAFF
>NA|TRBV7-3|TRBJ2-6|NA
TGTGCCAGCAGCTCGGGACAACTCTCTGGGGCCAACGTCCTGACTTTC
CASSSGQLSGANVLTF
>few|TRBV10-3|TRBJ2-2|TRBD2
TGTGCCAGCAGCCTCGGACTAGCGGGAGCTTTGAGCGGGGAGCTGTTTTTT
CASSLGLAGALSGELFF
>many|TRBV7-2|TRBJ1-2|NA
TGTGCCAGCAGGGAGGACAGCTTCTATGGCTACACCTTC
CASREDSFYGYTF
>many|TRBV4-2|TRBJ2-7|NA
TGTGCCAGCAGCCAAGACGGTTTGGGGTTCGAGCAGTACTTC
CASSQDGLGFEQYF
>NA|TRBV6-5|TRBJ2-7|NA
TGTGCCAGCAGTTACTCGATGCAGGGCTACGAGCAGTACTTC
CASSYSMQGYEQYF
>few|TRBV20-1|TRBJ2-1|TRBD1
TGCAGTGTACGACAGGGGACGAATGAGCAGTTCTTC
CSVRQGTNEQFF
>many|TRBV6-5|TRBJ2-7|NA
TGTGCCAGCAGTTACTACGGGGACTACGAGCAGTACTTC
CASSYYGDYEQYF
>NA|TRBV7-8|TRBJ1-2|TRBD1
TGTGCCAGCAGCTTCCAAGGACAGGGGGCGGATGGCTACACCTTC
CASSFQGQGADGYTF
>few|TRBV2|TRBJ1-6|NA
TGTGCCAGCAGTTCAACAGTATATAATTCACCCCTCCACTTT
CASSSTVYNSPLHF
>many|TRBV12-3/TRBV12-4|TRBJ1-6|TRBD1
TGTGCCAGCAGTTGGGACAGGGTCGGGTCACCCCTCCACTTT
CASSWDRVGSPLHF
>NA|TRBV7-9|TRBJ1-4|NA
TGTGCCAGCAGCTTAGATGGGGGCCATGAAAAACTGTTTTTT
CASSLDGGHEKLFF
>many|TRBV7-6|TRBJ2-3|NA
TGTGCTAGCAGCTTAGGGCTAACCACAGATACGCAGTATTTT
CASSLGLTTDTQYF
>NA|TRBV4-2|TRBJ1-4|NA
TGTGCCAGCAGCCAAGAAGGGGGGGGTAATGAAAAACTGTTTTTT
CASSQEGGGNEKLFF
>many|TRBV25-1|TRBJ1-6|NA
TGTGCCAGCAGAGGAGACAGTACCTATAATTCACCCCTCCACTTT
CASRGDSTYNSPLHF
>NA|TRBV6-5|TRBJ1-4|TRBD1
TGTGCCAGCAGTTTGGACAGGCTCAATGAAAAACTGTTTTTT
CASSLDRLNEKLFF
>many|TRBV24-1|TRBJ2-1|TRBD1
TGTGCCACCAGTGCTAGGACAGGGGTCCACAATGAGCAGTTCTTC
CATSARTGVHNEQFF
>once|TRBV25-1|TRBJ1-6|TRBD1
TGTGCCAGCAGTGATCAGACAGGGGGAAATTCACCCCTCCACTTT
CASSDQTGGNSPLHF
>many|TRBV2|TRBJ2-3|NA
TGTGCCAGCAGTACTGGACAGATAAATACGCAGTATTTT
CASSTGQINTQYF
>many|TRBV19|TRBJ1-1|NA
TGTGCCAGTACTAAAACAGGGAAGACTGAAGCTTTCTTT
CASTKTGKTEAFF
>NA|TRBV9|TRBJ2-3|NA
TGTGCCAGCAGCGTAGGCGGAAGGGACACAGATACGCAGTATTTT
CASSVGGRDTDTQYF
>many|TRBV20-1|TRBJ2-7|NA
TGCAGTGTAGGAGCGGGTGAGCAGTACTTC
CSVGAGEQYF
>few|TRBV7-3|TRBJ1-5|TRBD1
TGTGCCAGCAGCTTCCAAGTATGGGACAGGGAACTTAATCAGCCCCAGCATTTT
CASSFQVWDRELNQPQHF
>many|TRBV11-1|TRBJ1-2|NA
TGTGCCAGCAGCTTTGATGGGGGGACGAAAAACTATGGCTACACCTTC
CASSFDGGTKNYGYTF
>NA|TRBV20-1|TRBJ2-7|TRBD1
TGCAGTGCTACCCCGGGACAGCCACCCCGCAGCTCCTACGAGCAGTACTTC
CSATPGQPPRSSYEQYF
>NA|TRBV5-1|TRBJ2-3|TRBD1
TGCGCCAGCAGCTGGGGAGACAGGGGGGTCACAGATACGCAGTATTTT
CASSWGDRGVTDTQYF
>few|TRBV4-1|TRBJ1-6|TRBD1
TGCGCCAGCAGCCAAGAAGTCCTCAGGGGGCCTAATAATTCACCCCTCCACTTT
CASSQEVLRGPNNSPLHF
>many|TRBV6-4|TRBJ1-2|TRBD1
TGTGCCAGCAGTGACCCAGGGGGCTATGGCTACACCTTC
CASSDPGGYGYTF
>few|TRBV10-2|TRBJ1-1|NA
TGTGCCAGCAGCAAAGATCCGGGAAGACGGGCTTTCTTT
CASSKDPGRRAFF
>NA|TRBV25-1|TRBJ2-1|TRBD1
TGTGCCAGCAGCCGAGGCGACAGACAGGGAACCGGTGAGCAGTTCTTC
CASSRGDRQGTGEQFF
>NA|TRBV6-1|TRBJ1-5|TRBD1
TGTGCCAGCAGCGAGGGACAGGAAAGCAATCAGCCCCAGCATTTT
CASSEGQESNQPQHF
>few|TRBV19|TRBJ2-2|TRBD2
TGTGCCAGTAGTATAAGACTAGCGGGAGGGACGAACACCGGGGAGCTGTTTTTT
CASSIRLAGGTNTGELFF
>NA|TRBV5-4|TRBJ2-5|TRBD1
TGTGCCAGCAGCCCGGGCCGGGACAGAAAAGAGACCCAGTACTTC
CASSPGRDRKETQYF
>NA|TRBV29-1|TRBJ2-7|TRBD2
TGCAGCGTTGAAGGACTAGCGGGGCCCTGGCAGTACTTC
CSVEGLAGPWQYF
>many|TRBV5-1|TRBJ2-7|NA
TGCGCCAGCAGCGAGACACTGGGAAGTAACGAGCAGTACTTC
CASSETLGSNEQYF
>NA|TRBV20-1|TRBJ2-3|TRBD2
TGCAGTGCTGGCGACCTAGCGGGGGGTAGCACAGATACGCAGTATTTT
CSAGDLAGGSTDTQYF